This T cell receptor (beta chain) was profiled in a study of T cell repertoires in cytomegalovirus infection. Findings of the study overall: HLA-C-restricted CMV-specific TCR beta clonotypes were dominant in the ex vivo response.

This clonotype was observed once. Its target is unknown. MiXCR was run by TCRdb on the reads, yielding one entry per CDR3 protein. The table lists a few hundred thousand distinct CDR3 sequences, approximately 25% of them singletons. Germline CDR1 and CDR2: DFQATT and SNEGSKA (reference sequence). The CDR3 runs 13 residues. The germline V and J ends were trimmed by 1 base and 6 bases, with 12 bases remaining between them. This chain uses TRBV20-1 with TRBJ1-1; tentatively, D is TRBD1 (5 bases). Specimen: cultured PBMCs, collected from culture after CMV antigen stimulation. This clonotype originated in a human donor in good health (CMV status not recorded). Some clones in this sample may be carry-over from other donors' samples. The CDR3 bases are TGCAGTGCTAGAGTTGGGGGAGGGTCTGAAGCTTTCTTT. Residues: CSARVGGGSEAFF.